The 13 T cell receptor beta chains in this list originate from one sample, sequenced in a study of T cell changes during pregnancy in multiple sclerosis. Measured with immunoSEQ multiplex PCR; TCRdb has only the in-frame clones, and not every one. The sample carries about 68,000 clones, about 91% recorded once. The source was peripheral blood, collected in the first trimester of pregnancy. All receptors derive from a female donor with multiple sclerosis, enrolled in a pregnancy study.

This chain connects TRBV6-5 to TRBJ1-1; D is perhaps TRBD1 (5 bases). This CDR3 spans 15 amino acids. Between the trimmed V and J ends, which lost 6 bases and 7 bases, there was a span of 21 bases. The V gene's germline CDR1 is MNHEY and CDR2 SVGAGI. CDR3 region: CASSLHPLGLSEAFF. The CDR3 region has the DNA TGTGCCAGCAGCCTACACCCGCTGGGACTAAGTGAAGCTTTCTTT.

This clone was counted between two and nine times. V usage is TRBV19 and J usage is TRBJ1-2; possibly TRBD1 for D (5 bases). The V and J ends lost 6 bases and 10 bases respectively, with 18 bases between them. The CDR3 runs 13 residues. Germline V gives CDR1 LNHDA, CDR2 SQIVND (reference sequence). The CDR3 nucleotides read TGTGCCAGTAGCGTTGAAGGGGTTGGGGACTACACCTTC. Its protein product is CASSVEGVGDYTF. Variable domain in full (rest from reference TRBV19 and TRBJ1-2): DGGITQSPKYLFRKEGQNVTLSCEQNLNHDAMYWYRQDPGQGLRLIYYSQIVNDFQKGDIAEGYSVSREKKESFPLTVTSAQKNPTAFYLCASSVEGVGDYTFGSGTRLTVV.

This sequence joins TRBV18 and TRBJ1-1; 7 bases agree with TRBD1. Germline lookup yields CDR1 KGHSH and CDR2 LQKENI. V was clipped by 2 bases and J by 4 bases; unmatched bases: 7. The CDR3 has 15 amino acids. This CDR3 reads CASSPAQGMVTEAFF. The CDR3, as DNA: TGTGCCAGCTCACCAGCACAGGGGATGGTCACTGAAGCTTTCTTT.

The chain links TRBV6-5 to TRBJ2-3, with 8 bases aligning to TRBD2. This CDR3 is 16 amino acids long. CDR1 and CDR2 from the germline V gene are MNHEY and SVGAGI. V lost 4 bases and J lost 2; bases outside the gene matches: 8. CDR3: CASSSSAGVYTDTQYF. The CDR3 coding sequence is TGTGCCAGCAGTTCTTCAGCGGGGGTGTACACAGATACGCAGTATTTT.

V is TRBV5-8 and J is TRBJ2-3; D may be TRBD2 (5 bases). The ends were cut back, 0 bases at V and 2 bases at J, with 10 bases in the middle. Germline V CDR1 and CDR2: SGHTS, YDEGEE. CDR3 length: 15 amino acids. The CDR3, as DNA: TGTGCCAGCAGCTTGGGTTTTGACTACACAGATACGCAGTATTTT. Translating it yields CASSLGFDYTDTQYF.

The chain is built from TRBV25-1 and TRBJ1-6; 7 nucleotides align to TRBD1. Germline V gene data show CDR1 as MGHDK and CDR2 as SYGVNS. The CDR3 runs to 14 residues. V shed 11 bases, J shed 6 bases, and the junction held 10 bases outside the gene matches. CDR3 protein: CAHSAGTANSPLHF. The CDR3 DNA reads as TGTGCCCACTCCGCGGGGACAGCTAATTCACCCCTCCACTTT. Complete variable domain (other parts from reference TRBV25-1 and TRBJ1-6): EADIYQTPRYLVIGTGKKITLECSQTMGHDKMYWYQQDPGMELHLIHYSYGVNSTEKGDLSSESTVSRIRTEHFPLTLESARPSHTSQYLCAHSAGTANSPLHFGNGTRLTVT.

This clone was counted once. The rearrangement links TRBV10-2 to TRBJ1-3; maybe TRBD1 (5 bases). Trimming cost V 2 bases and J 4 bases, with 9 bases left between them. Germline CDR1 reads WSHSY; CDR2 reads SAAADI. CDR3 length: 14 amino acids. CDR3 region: CASSEQGGGNTIYF. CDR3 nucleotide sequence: TGCGCCAGCAGTGAGCAGGGAGGAGGAAACACCATATATTTT.

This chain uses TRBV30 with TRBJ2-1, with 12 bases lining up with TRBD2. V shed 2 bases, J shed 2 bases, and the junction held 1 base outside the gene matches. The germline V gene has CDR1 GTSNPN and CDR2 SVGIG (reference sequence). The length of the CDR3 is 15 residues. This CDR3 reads CAWSSSGRAYNEQFF. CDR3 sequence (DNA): TGTGCCTGGAGTTCTAGCGGGAGGGCCTACAATGAGCAGTTCTTC.

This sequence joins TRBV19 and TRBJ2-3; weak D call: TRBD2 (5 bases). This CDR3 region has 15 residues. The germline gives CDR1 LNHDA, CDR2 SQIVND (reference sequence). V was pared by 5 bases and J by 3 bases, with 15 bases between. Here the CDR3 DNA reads TGTGCCAGTAGTGATTATTCCTGGGAGACAGATACGCAGTATTTT. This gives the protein CASSDYSWETDTQYF.

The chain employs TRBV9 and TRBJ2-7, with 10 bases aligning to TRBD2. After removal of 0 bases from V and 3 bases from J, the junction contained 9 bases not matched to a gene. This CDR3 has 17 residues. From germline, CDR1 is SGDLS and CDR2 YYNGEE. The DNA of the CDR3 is TGTGCCAGCAGCGTAGGACTGGTGGCTAGCGGGGGCTACGAGCAGTACTTC. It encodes CASSVGLVASGGYEQYF.

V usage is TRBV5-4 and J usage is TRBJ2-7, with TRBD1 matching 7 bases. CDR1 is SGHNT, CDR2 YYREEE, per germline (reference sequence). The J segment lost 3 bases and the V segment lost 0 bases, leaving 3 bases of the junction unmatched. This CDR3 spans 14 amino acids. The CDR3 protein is CASSLAGQVYEQYF. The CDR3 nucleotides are TGTGCCAGCAGCTTGGCCGGACAGGTCTACGAGCAGTACTTC.

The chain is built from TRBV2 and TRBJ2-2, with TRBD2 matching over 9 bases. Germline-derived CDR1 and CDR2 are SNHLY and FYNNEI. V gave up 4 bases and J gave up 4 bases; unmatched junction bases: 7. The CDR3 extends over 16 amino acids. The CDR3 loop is CASSVGGGRVTGELFF. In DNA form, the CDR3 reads TGTGCCAGCAGTGTAGGGGGCGGGAGGGTCACCGGGGAGCTGTTTTTT.

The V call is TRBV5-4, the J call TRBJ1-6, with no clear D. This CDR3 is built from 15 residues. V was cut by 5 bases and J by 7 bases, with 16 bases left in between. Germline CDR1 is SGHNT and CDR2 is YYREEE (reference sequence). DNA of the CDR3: TGTGCCAGCAGTCCAGGATCACATGGCAATTCACCCCTCCACTTT. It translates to CASSPGSHGNSPLHF.